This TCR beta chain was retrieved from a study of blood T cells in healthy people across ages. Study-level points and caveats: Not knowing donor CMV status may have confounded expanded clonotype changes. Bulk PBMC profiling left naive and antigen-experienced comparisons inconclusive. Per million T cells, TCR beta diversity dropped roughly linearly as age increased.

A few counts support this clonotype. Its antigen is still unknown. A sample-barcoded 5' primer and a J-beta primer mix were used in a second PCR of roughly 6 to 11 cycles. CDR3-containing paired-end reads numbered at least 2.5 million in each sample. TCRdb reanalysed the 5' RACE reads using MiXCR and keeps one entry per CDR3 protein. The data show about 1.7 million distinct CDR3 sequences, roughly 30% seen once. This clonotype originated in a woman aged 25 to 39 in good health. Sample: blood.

This CDR3 is CASAMLGPNNEQFF. The CDR3 region has the DNA TGCGCCAGCGCGATGCTAGGTCCCAACAATGAGCAGTTCTTC. This chain uses TRBV4-3 with TRBJ2-1; D call uncertain. Germline assignment: CDR1 LGHNA and CDR2 YSLEER. Between the trimmed V and J ends, which lost 8 bases and 5 bases, there was a span of 16 bases. The CDR3 has 14 residues.